This TCR beta chain stems from a study of OX40 agonist ivuxolimab in advanced cancers. The germline V and J ends were trimmed by 7 bases and 3 bases, with 13 bases remaining between them. Germline V gene sequence: CDR1 ENHRY, CDR2 SYGVKD. The CDR3 loop spans 14 amino acids. The protocol was immunoSEQ multiplex PCR, while the TCRdb copy is restricted to in-frame clones and leaves out a portion. The table has 65,000 to 95,000 clones, around 90% seen once. The source is an adult with an advanced solid tumor such as melanoma, head and neck, liver or kidney cancer. This sample comprised CD4+ or CD8+ T cells sorted from blood, obtained in a trial of the OX40 agonist ivuxolimab. V is TRBV10-3 and J is TRBJ2-1; D tentatively reads TRBD1 or TRBD2 (6 bases each). In nucleotides, the CDR3 is TGTGCCATCACGCCGAGGGGGGTCTACAATGAGCAGTTCTTC. This sequence encodes CAITPRGVYNEQFF.